Below, 10 T cell receptor beta chains from the same sample are listed, as sequenced in a study of cytomegalovirus exposure and HLA in healthy donors. The PCR was carried out with 60 Vbeta primers and 13 Jbeta primers. The assay was immunoSEQ multiplex PCR, and TCRdb's table has in-frame clones only and misses some. The table includes roughly 200,000 clones, roughly 85% detected once. What was sequenced was PBMCs. Receptor source: a woman in her 50s in good health and CMV-seronegative.

The J gene is TRBJ2-7, the V gene TRBV28; 8 nucleotides line up with TRBD1. The junction had 7 bases not matched to a gene; V was cut back by 4 bases and J by 5 bases. Germline CDR1 reads MDHEN; CDR2 reads SYDVKM. The CDR3 extends over 14 amino acids. The CDR3 protein is CASSYLDRDHEQYF. CDR3 sequence (DNA): TGTGCCAGCAGTTACCTGGACAGGGACCACGAGCAGTACTTC.

The chain couples TRBV15 to TRBJ1-4; perhaps TRBD1 as D (5 bases). V lost 1 base and J 7 bases, leaving 10 bases between the germline ends. Per germline, CDR1 LNHNV and CDR2 YYDKDF (reference sequence). The CDR3 extends over 14 amino acids. CDR3 amino acids: CATSRARRGEKLFF. CDR3 in DNA: TGTGCCACCAGCAGAGCCAGGAGGGGTGAAAAACTGTTTTTT.

The chain carries TRBV14 and TRBJ1-1; D might be TRBD1 (5 bases). The CDR3 consists of 13 residues. Trimming left V 1 base short and J 8 bases short, with 11 bases between. Germline assignment: CDR1 SGHDN and CDR2 FVKESK. CDR3 DNA sequence: TGTGCCAGCAGCCAAGTTTTACAGGTAGAAGCTTTCTTT. Protein product: CASSQVLQVEAFF. The full variable domain, rest sourced from reference TRBV14 and TRBJ1-1, is EAGVTQFPSHSVIEKGQTVTLRCDPISGHDNLYWYRRVMGKEIKFLLHFVKESKQDESGMPNNRFLAERTGGTYSTLKVQPAELEDSGVYFCASSQVLQVEAFFGQGTRLTVV.

The chain recombines TRBV29-1 with TRBJ2-1, with 7 bases that match TRBD2. With V trimmed by 8 bases and J by 4 bases, 11 bases remained unmatched. Germline V gene sequence: CDR1 SQVTM, CDR2 ANQGSEA. The CDR3 has 14 amino acids. Here the CDR3 DNA reads TGCAGCTTTTTGGTGGGCGGGAGATACAATGAGCAGTTCTTC. As protein: CSFLVGGRYNEQFF.

The chain combines TRBV25-1 with TRBJ2-1; D possibly corresponds to TRBD1 (6 bases). CDR1 is MGHDK and CDR2 is SYGVNS in the germline V gene. The CDR3 runs 15 residues. Trimming cost V 4 bases and J 5 bases, with 15 bases left between them. CDR3 bases: TGTGCCAGCAGTGCCACAGGGACGGGGCACAATGAGCAGTTCTTC. Residues: CASSATGTGHNEQFF.

This chain joins TRBV13 and TRBJ2-3; D gene ambiguous. Germline-derived CDR1 and CDR2 are PRHDT and FYEKMQ (reference sequence). Trimming took off 4 bases at V and 2 bases at J, with 10 bases between the two ends. This CDR3 is built from 14 residues. The CDR3 here is CASSYSEYTDTQYF. The CDR3 coding sequence is TGTGCCAGCAGCTACTCGGAGTACACAGATACGCAGTATTTT.

V gene TRBV5-4 combines with J gene TRBJ2-1; 9 nucleotides line up with TRBD1. The ends lost 3 bases at V and 7 bases at J; junction bases unmatched: 8. Germline assignment: CDR1 SGHNT and CDR2 YYREEE (reference sequence). CDR3 size: 15 residues. CDR3 sequence reads: CASSWGTGLGNEQFF. The CDR3, as DNA: TGTGCCAGCAGCTGGGGGACAGGGCTGGGGAATGAGCAGTTCTTC.

This clone came up a few times. J is TRBJ2-1 and V is TRBV7-3; D is ambiguous. The CDR3 runs 15 residues. Germline CDR1 SGHTA, CDR2 FQGTGA. Trimming pared 1 base from V and 0 bases from J, leaving 7 bases between. CDR3: CASSLRSSSYNEQFF. DNA of the CDR3: TGTGCCAGCAGCTTAAGAAGTAGCTCCTACAATGAGCAGTTCTTC.

The rearrangement links TRBV7-9 to TRBJ2-5; 8 nucleotides match TRBD1. The CDR3 is 15 residues long. Germline CDR1 SEHNR, CDR2 FQNEAQ (reference sequence). The trim removed 2 bases at V and 5 bases at J, leaving 7 bases unmatched. The CDR3 DNA reads as TGTGCCAGCAGCTTACAGGGCAGGGGGCTTGAGACCCAGTACTTC. Translated, it gives CASSLQGRGLETQYF.

The gene calls are TRBV2 and TRBJ2-1; 10 positions agree with TRBD1. This CDR3 is built from 15 residues. Germline V lookup: CDR1 SNHLY, CDR2 FYNNEI. V shed 5 bases and J 4 bases; nucleotides not matched to a gene: 5. CDR3 amino acids: CASSRTGGGYNEQFF. In DNA, the CDR3 is TGTGCCAGCAGTCGGACAGGGGGTGGTTACAATGAGCAGTTCTTC.